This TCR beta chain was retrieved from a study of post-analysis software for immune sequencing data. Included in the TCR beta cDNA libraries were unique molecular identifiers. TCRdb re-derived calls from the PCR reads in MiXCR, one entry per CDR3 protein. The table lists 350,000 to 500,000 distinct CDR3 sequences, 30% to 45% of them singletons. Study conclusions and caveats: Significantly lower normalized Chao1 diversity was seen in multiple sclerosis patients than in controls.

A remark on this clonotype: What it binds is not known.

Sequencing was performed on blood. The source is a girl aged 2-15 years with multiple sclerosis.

The CDR3 loop is CSATPGTGVRTDTQYF. The DNA of the CDR3 is TGCAGTGCTACCCCCGGGACAGGGGTCCGCACAGATACGCAGTATTTT. The chain links TRBV20-1 to TRBJ2-3; TRBD1 agrees at 10 bases. Germline assignment: CDR1 DFQATT and CDR2 SNEGSKA (reference sequence). The CDR3 contains 16 residues. V shed 4 bases, J shed 1 base, and the junction held 8 bases outside the gene matches.